These 20 T cell receptor beta chains share one sample of origin, sequenced in a study of PD-1 blockade in classical Hodgkin lymphoma. All patients experienced relapse after autologous stem cell transplantation, and brentuximab vedotin exposure was variable. The repertoire was sequenced with immunoSEQ multiplex PCR; TCRdb's copy has only in-frame clones and lacks some. The sample lists around 99,000 clones; roughly 81% were seen once. The sequences come from peripheral blood mononuclear cells (PBMCs), collected before the second cycle of nivolumab. These receptors all stem from a human donor with classical Hodgkin lymphoma.

The chain recombines TRBV7-2 with TRBJ2-7; D is unclear. Germline V gene sequence: CDR1 SGHTA, CDR2 FQGNSA. CDR3 size: 13 residues. V lost 8 bases, J lost 1 base, and 12 bases lay in between. CDR3 in amino acids: CASRKPGSYEQYF. The CDR3 nucleotides read TGTGCCAGCCGAAAGCCCGGATCCTACGAGCAGTACTTC.

The count of this clone is one. V is TRBV19 and J is TRBJ2-4; a possible D gene is TRBD2 (5 bases). The length of the CDR3 is 12 residues. The germline V and J ends were trimmed by 5 bases and 12 bases, with 14 bases remaining between them. CDR1 is LNHDA, CDR2 SQIVND, per germline (reference sequence). The CDR3 spells CASSFKGVGQYF. CDR3 nucleotide sequence: TGTGCCAGTAGTTTTAAGGGAGTGGGTCAGTACTTC.

This clone has only a few counts. V usage is TRBV7-2 and J usage is TRBJ2-1; D is tentatively TRBD1 or TRBD2 (6 bases each). V dropped 1 base and J dropped 10 bases, with 17 bases sitting between them. This CDR3 comprises 15 residues. The V gene's germline CDR1 is SGHTA and CDR2 FQGNSA. DNA for the CDR3: TGTGCCAGCAGCTTAGTTGGGGGGCGGCTGGCCGAGCAGTTCTTC. This encodes CASSLVGGRLAEQFF.

This chain connects TRBV2 to TRBJ2-4, with 14 bases lining up with TRBD2. With V trimmed by 5 bases and J by 8 bases, 5 bases remained unmatched. Germline V gene sequence: CDR1 SNHLY, CDR2 FYNNEI. The CDR3 sequence is 15 residues long. CDR3 bases: TGTGCCAGCAGTCCTCGACTAGCGGGAGGGCACATTCAGTACTTC. It translates to CASSPRLAGGHIQYF.

The V and J genes are TRBV4-1 and TRBJ2-5; D may be TRBD1 (6 bases). Germline CDR1 and CDR2: MGHRA and YSYEKL. Trimming stripped 1 base from V and 1 base from J, with 10 bases between. The CDR3 loop spans 15 amino acids. CDR3 DNA sequence: TGCGCCAGCAGCCAAGGGACAGCGGCCCAAGAGACCCAGTACTTC. It codes for CASSQGTAAQETQYF.

The chain recombines TRBV7-8 with TRBJ1-1; TRBD1 is a possible D gene (6 bases). V lost 5 bases, J lost 3 bases, and 13 bases lay in between. The CDR3 is 14 residues long. CDR1 and CDR2 (germline): SGHVS, FQNEAQ. This CDR3 reads CASSPQGRDTEAFF. CDR3 bases: TGTGCCAGCAGCCCCCAGGGGCGGGACACTGAAGCTTTCTTT.

This sequence joins TRBV28 and TRBJ1-3; 7 nucleotides align to TRBD1. Germline trimming cut 6 bases from V and 2 bases from J; bases unmatched to any gene: 16. The CDR3 is made up of 18 amino acids. CDR1 is MDHEN, CDR2 SYDVKM, per germline. The CDR3 DNA reads as TGTGCCAGCAGATACGCGGGACAGTCCCAGGTAGCTGGAAACACCATATATTTT. Translating gives CASRYAGQSQVAGNTIYF.

This clone was found once. The chain links TRBV30 to TRBJ2-1; TRBD2 matches at 10 bases. Germline-derived CDR1 and CDR2 are GTSNPN and SVGIG (reference sequence). J gave up 9 bases and V 0 bases, and 8 bases lay outside the gene matches. The CDR3 runs 15 residues. CDR3 protein: CAWSVRLAGAGEQFF. CDR3 nucleotides: TGTGCCTGGAGTGTGCGCCTAGCGGGAGCGGGTGAGCAGTTCTTC.

The chain couples TRBV6-5 to TRBJ2-2; no firm D call. V shed 6 bases and J shed 0 bases, with 2 bases lying between them. The length of the CDR3 is 12 residues. CDR1 is MNHEY and CDR2 is SVGAGI in the germline V gene. The CDR3 spells CASSPNTGELFF. CDR3 nucleotide sequence: TGTGCCAGCAGCCCGAACACCGGGGAGCTGTTTTTT.

This chain uses TRBV7-2 with TRBJ2-7; TRBD1 matches at 7 bases. The CDR3 has 15 residues. The V segment lost 4 bases and the J segment 7 bases; nucleotides outside the gene matches: 13. Germline V gene sequence: CDR1 SGHTA, CDR2 FQGNSA. The CDR3 nucleotides are TGTGCCAGCAGCTCCAGGGGGACACAACCTGGAGAGCAGTACTTC. It yields the protein CASSSRGTQPGEQYF.

The chain recombines TRBV14 with TRBJ1-1, with D possibly TRBD1 on 5 matching bases. CDR1 SGHDN and CDR2 FVKESK come from the germline V gene. CDR3 length: 16 amino acids. Trimming stripped 0 bases from V and 0 bases from J, with 11 bases between. CDR3 sequence: CASSQDFGAMNTEAFF. CDR3 nucleotides: TGTGCCAGCAGCCAAGATTTCGGGGCGATGAACACTGAAGCTTTCTTT. The variable domain in full, completed from reference TRBV14 and TRBJ1-1, reads EAGVTQFPSHSVIEKGQTVTLRCDPISGHDNLYWYRRVMGKEIKFLLHFVKESKQDESGMPNNRFLAERTGGTYSTLKVQPAELEDSGVYFCASSQDFGAMNTEAFFGQGTRLTVV.

The chain links TRBV5-1 to TRBJ2-1, with D maybe TRBD1 (5 bases). The CDR3 is 14 amino acids. V lost 3 bases and J 5 bases, leaving 12 bases between the germline ends. Looked up from germline, CDR1 is SGHRS and CDR2 is YFSETQ. CDR3 region: CASSWSMTDNEQFF. The CDR3 DNA follows: TGCGCCAGCAGCTGGTCAATGACAGACAATGAGCAGTTCTTC.

The chain recombines TRBV19 with TRBJ2-3; maybe TRBD1 (6 bases). There are 15 residues in the CDR3. The V end lost 1 base, the J end lost 2 bases, and 10 bases lay between the germline ends. The germline V gene encodes CDR1 LNHDA and CDR2 SQIVND (reference sequence). CDR3 sequence: CASSIGNRVTDTQYF. In DNA, the CDR3 is TGTGCCAGTAGTATAGGGAACAGGGTCACAGATACGCAGTATTTT.

The genes are TRBV9 and TRBJ2-3; TRBD2 matches 11 bases. The CDR3 loop spans 15 amino acids. Germline loops: CDR1 SGDLS, CDR2 YYNGEE. V lost 4 bases to trimming and J lost 1 base; unmatched junction nucleotides: 2. CDR3 DNA sequence: TGTGCCAGCAGCACGGGACTAGCGGGCACAGATACGCAGTATTTT. It is translated as CASSTGLAGTDTQYF.

This rearrangement joins TRBV10-3 to TRBJ2-7; possibly TRBD1 for D (6 bases). Germline V gives CDR1 ENHRY, CDR2 SYGVKD. The CDR3 covers 13 residues. V was pared by 11 bases and J by 1 base, with 15 bases between. This chain's CDR3 is CAGRADSSYEQYF. Here the CDR3 DNA reads TGTGCCGGCCGAGCGGACAGTTCCTACGAGCAGTACTTC.

The chain joins TRBV23-1 to TRBJ2-7; the D gene is possibly TRBD2 (6 bases). TRBV23-1 is an ORF for which the function is uncertain. This CDR3 spans 18 amino acids. V was cut by 2 bases and J by 3 bases, with 23 bases left in between. This chain's CDR3 is CASSQTRPLYPGVYEQYF. CDR3 DNA: TGCGCCAGCAGTCAAACCCGCCCCTTATATCCGGGAGTCTACGAGCAGTACTTC.

This chain uses TRBV7-2 with TRBJ2-7, with D unclear. CDR1 SGHTA and CDR2 FQGNSA come from the germline V gene. The CDR3 runs 14 residues. Trimming cost V 1 base and J 3 bases, with 10 bases left between them. The CDR3 DNA reads TGTGCCAGCAGCTTAGATCGGGTGAACTACGAGCAGTACTTC. Its protein is CASSLDRVNYEQYF.

The chain uses TRBV18 and TRBJ1-4; D call uncertain. Germline V gene lookup returns CDR1 KGHSH and CDR2 LQKENI. Deletions cut 1 base from V and 5 bases from J, with 14 bases between. The CDR3 has 16 residues. CDR3 nucleotides: TGTGCCAGCTCACCACTGAGTGCAGAACTAAATGAAAAACTGTTTTTT. Protein sequence: CASSPLSAELNEKLFF.

The V and J genes are TRBV19 and TRBJ1-2, with D unresolved. V was shortened by 10 bases and J by 0 bases, with 12 bases between the two germline ends. This CDR3 comprises 13 residues. The germline CDR1 and CDR2 sequences are LNHDA and SQIVND (reference sequence). CDR3 DNA sequence: TGTGCCACTTCCGAATGGGCTAACTATGGCTACACCTTC. This codes for CATSEWANYGYTF.

There are a few counts of this clone. The genes are TRBV5-1 and TRBJ1-1; TRBD1 matches 7 bases. Looked up from germline, CDR1 is SGHRS and CDR2 is YFSETQ. Trimming removed 0 bases from V and 5 bases from J; junction bases left unmatched: 7. The CDR3 is made up of 15 amino acids. CDR3: CASSLEAGGWTEAFF. The CDR3 DNA follows: TGCGCCAGCAGCTTGGAGGCAGGGGGTTGGACTGAAGCTTTCTTT.